The 6 T cell receptor beta chains presented below share a single source sample, sequenced in a study of T-cell memory formation after mild COVID-19 (dated by TCRdb to about 2021). Libraries were made using 5' RACE. TCRdb records Illumina NovaSeq 6000 as the sequencer. TCRdb took the public reads, trimmed them with fastp at Q25, ran MiXCR for clone calling and kept in-frame beta chains. Each entry merges the rows of one CDR3 protein and shows their most common DNA and genes. Present in this sample are 200,000 to 250,000 distinct CDR3 sequences, 27% of which were seen just once. The top ten clones comprise over 9.5% of the sample. Sequenced input: PBMCs or a T cell subset sorted from them (not recorded which). These receptors were taken from an adult woman who had mild COVID-19 (a few samples of this study predate the infection). The sample titles of this study are shuffled in the database, so cell type and time point are left out; the donor was told from shared clones.

The chain is built from TRBV29-1 and TRBJ2-7; 9 bases agree with TRBD1. The CDR3 runs 14 residues. Germline assignment: CDR1 SQVTM and CDR2 ANQGSEA. With 0 bases clipped from V and 4 bases from J, the junction kept 4 bases outside the gene matches. Here the CDR3 DNA reads TGCAGCGTTGAAGATATGGGACAGGGTTACGAGCAGTACTTC. Encoded protein: CSVEDMGQGYEQYF.

Only a few counts were recorded for this clonotype. The gene calls are TRBV20-1 and TRBJ2-2; tentatively, D is TRBD1 or TRBD2 (5 bases each). Germline CDR1 DFQATT, CDR2 SNEGSKA (reference sequence). Trimming left V 0 bases short and J 4 bases short, with 9 bases between. The CDR3 consists of 14 residues. The chain's CDR3 is CSARDLGGTGELFF. DNA of the CDR3: TGCAGTGCTAGAGATCTTGGGGGCACCGGGGAGCTGTTTTTT.

This clonotype showed up just a few times. This chain links TRBV10-3 with TRBJ2-5, with unresolved D. V was trimmed by 2 bases and J by 5 bases, leaving 3 bases between them. This CDR3 is built from 11 residues. Per germline, CDR1 ENHRY and CDR2 SYGVKD. The CDR3 nucleotides are TGTGCCATCAGTGAGATGGAGACCCAGTACTTC. It encodes CAISEMETQYF.

This chain's CDR3 is CASSFYREGSLTNEKLFF. CDR3 bases: TGTGCCAGCAGTTTCTACCGGGAGGGAAGTCTAACTAATGAAAAACTGTTTTTT. The rearrangement uses TRBV12-3 or TRBV12-4 and TRBJ1-4; D not resolved. The ends were cut back, 3 bases at V and 1 base at J, with 18 bases in the middle. This CDR3 spans 18 amino acids.

The table lists this clonotype with a count of one. A read error is likely, as this CDR3 ends without the conserved phenylalanine or tryptophan. No DNA is shown, since the ends of the CDR3 on it are uncertain; the CDR3 is the one TCRdb lists. The chain is built from TRBV24-1 and TRBJ2-7; the table calls TRBD1, which could not be checked here. Germline loops: CDR1 KGHDR, CDR2 SFDVKD. The CDR3 length is 14 residues, termini included. CDR3 region: CATRGVGTTGEKYY.

In this sample, this clonotype turned up many times. Compared with germline, one end of the junction differs, possibly owing to a read error. The genes are TRBV4-3 and TRBJ2-3; D may be TRBD2 (6 bases). Germline-derived CDR1 and CDR2 are LGHNA and YSLEER. The length of the CDR3 is 14 residues. This CDR3 reads CASSQALDYGGCFF. The DNA for the CDR3 is TGCGCCAGCAGCCAAGCCTTGGACTATGGAGGGTGTTTCTTC.